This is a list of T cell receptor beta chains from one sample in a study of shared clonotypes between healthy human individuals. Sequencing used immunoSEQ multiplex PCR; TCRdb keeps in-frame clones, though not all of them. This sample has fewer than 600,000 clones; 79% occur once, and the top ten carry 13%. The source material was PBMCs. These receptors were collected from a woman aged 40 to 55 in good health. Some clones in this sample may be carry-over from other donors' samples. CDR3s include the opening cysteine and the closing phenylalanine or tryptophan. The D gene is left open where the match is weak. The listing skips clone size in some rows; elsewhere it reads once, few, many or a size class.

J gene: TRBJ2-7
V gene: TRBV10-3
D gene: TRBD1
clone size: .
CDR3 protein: CAIRPDRVLYEQYF
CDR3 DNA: TGTGCCATCAGGCCCGACAGGGTTCTTTACGAGCAGTACTTC

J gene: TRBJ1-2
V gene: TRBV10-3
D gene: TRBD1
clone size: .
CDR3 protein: CAISESRVGRDRNGYTF
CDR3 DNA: TGTGCCATCAGTGAGTCTCGGGTTGGGCGGGACAGGAATGGCTACACCTTC

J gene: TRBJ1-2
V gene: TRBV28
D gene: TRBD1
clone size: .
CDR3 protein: CASSPRTGKGLLRHGYTF
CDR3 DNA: TGTGCCAGCAGCCCACGGACAGGGAAAGGACTACTACGGCATGGCTACACCTTC

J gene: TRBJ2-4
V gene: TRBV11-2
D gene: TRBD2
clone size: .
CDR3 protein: CASSLDREGKYF
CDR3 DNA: TGTGCCAGCAGCTTAGATCGGGAGGGGAAGTACTTC

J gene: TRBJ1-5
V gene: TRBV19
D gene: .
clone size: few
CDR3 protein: CASNGEGGNQPQHF
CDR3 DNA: TGTGCCAGTAACGGGGAGGGGGGCAATCAGCCCCAGCATTTT

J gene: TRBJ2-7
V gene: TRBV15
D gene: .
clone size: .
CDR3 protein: CATSRENRGLSKQYF
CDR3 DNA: TGTGCCACCAGCAGAGAGAACAGGGGACTCTCTAAGCAGTACTTC

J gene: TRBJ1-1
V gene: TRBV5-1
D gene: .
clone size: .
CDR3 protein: CASSLGGGPMNTEAFF
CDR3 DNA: TGCGCCAGCAGCTTGGGAGGGGGTCCCATGAACACTGAAGCTTTCTTT

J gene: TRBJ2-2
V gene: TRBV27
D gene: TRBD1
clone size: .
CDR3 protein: CASSFQGAYIGELFF
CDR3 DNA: TGTGCCAGCAGTTTTCAGGGGGCGTACATCGGGGAGCTGTTTTTT

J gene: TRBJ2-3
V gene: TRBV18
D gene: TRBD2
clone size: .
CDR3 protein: CASSPVLAGDKDTQYF
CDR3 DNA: TGTGCCAGCTCACCGGTACTAGCGGGAGATAAAGATACGCAGTATTTT

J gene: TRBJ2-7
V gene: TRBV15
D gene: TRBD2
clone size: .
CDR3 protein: CATSSQQRGRPYYEQYF
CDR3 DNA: TGTGCCACCAGCAGCCAACAACGCGGGAGACCATACTACGAGCAGTACTTC

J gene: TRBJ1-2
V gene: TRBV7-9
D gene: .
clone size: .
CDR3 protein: CASSLGFGFTGGYTF
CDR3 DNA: TGTGCCAGCAGCTTAGGATTCGGGTTCACGGGTGGCTACACCTTC

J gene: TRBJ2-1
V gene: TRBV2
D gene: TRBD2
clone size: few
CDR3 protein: CASSGGLADEGEQFF
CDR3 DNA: TGTGCCAGCAGTGGGGGACTAGCGGACGAAGGGGAGCAGTTCTTC

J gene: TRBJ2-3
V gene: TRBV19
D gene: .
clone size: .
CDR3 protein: CASSIARGADTQYF
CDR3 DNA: TGTGCCAGTAGTATAGCACGAGGCGCGGATACGCAGTATTTT

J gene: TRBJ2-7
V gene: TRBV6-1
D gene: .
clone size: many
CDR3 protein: CASSVGPATSNEQYF
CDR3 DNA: TGTGCCAGCAGTGTAGGGCCCGCCACATCGAACGAGCAGTACTTC

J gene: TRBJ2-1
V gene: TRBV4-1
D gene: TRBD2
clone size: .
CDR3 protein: CASSQSPAGGYNEQFF
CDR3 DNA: TGCGCCAGCAGCCAATCTCCAGCGGGAGGTTACAATGAGCAGTTCTTC

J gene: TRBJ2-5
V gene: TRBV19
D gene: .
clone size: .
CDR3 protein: CASSIGQQETQYF
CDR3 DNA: TGTGCCAGTAGTATTGGGCAACAAGAGACCCAGTACTTC

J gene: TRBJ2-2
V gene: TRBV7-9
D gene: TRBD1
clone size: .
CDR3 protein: CASSLLGQANTANTGELFF
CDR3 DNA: TGTGCCAGCAGCTTACTTGGACAGGCGAACACCGCGAACACCGGGGAGCTGTTTTTT

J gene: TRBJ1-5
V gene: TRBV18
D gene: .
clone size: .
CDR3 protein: CASSQGANQPQHF
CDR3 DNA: TGTGCCAGCTCACAAGGGGCCAATCAGCCCCAGCATTTT

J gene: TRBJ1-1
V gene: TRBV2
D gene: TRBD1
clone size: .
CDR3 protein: CASSEDQGARTEAFF
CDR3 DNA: TGTGCCAGCAGTGAAGACCAGGGGGCGCGAACTGAAGCTTTCTTT

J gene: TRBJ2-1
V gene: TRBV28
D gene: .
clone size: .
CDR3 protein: CASSRAGDEQFF
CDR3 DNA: TGTGCCAGCAGCCGGGCCGGGGATGAGCAGTTCTTC

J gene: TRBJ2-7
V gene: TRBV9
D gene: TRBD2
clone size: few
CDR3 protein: CASSVELAGPYEQYF
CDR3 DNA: TGTGCCAGCAGCGTGGAACTAGCGGGCCCCTACGAGCAGTACTTC

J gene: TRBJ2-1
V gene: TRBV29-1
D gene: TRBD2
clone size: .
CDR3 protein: CSAGSSGSSVLGQFF
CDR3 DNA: TGCAGCGCTGGGTCTAGCGGGAGTTCTGTATTGGGGCAGTTCTTC

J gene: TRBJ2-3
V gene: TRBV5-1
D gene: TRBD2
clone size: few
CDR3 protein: CASSPTTSGTSTDTQYF
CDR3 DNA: TGCGCCAGCAGCCCCACGACTAGCGGAACTAGCACAGATACGCAGTATTTT